These 8 T cell receptor beta chains came from one sample sequenced in a study of blood T cell repertoires in COVID-19. Generated by immunoSEQ multiplex PCR, the TCRdb table keeps only in-frame clones and is missing some. The table shows under 450,000 clones, with 86% occurring only once. Input material: peripheral blood. These receptor sequences come from a woman aged 55-69 years with COVID-19, enrolled during active disease.

The chain recombines TRBV7-2 with TRBJ2-1; D not resolved. V lost 5 bases and J 7 bases, leaving 15 bases between the germline ends. CDR1 SGHTA and CDR2 FQGNSA come from the germline V gene. This CDR3 is built from 14 residues. CDR3 in DNA: TGTGCCAGCAGCCCACCACCGGCGCGGAATGAGCAGTTCTTC. Translated: CASSPPPARNEQFF.

The rearrangement links TRBV27 to TRBJ1-2; D perhaps matches TRBD1 (6 bases). The CDR3 is 11 residues long. Germline CDR1 is MNHEY and CDR2 is SMNVEV (reference sequence). The V and J ends lost 6 bases and 8 bases respectively, with 10 bases between them. CDR3 DNA sequence: TGTGCCAGCAGGTCAGGGGAGGGCTACACCTTC. Translated: CASRSGEGYTF.

The chain employs TRBV3-1 (or the pseudogene TRBV3-2) and TRBJ2-5, with TRBD2 identical over 7 bases. CDR1 LGHDT and CDR2 YNNKEL come from the germline V gene (reference sequence). The CDR3 runs 15 residues. V lost 6 bases and J lost 6; bases outside the gene matches: 13. Written as DNA, the CDR3 is TGTGCCAGCAGGCAGGGCGGGGTGGGGGGGAAGACCCAGTACTTC. Its translation is CASRQGGVGGKTQYF.

The chain combines TRBV5-1 with TRBJ1-2; D perhaps matches TRBD1 (5 bases). CDR1 and CDR2 from the germline V gene are SGHRS and YFSETQ. The CDR3 covers 15 residues. Trimming left V 2 bases short and J 6 bases short, with 17 bases between. CDR3 loop: CASSFGQPGSDGYTF. The DNA of the CDR3 is TGCGCCAGCAGCTTCGGACAACCCGGGTCGGATGGCTACACCTTC.

The rearrangement joins TRBV29-1 to TRBJ1-1; D is unclear. This CDR3 contains 14 residues. The germline CDR1 and CDR2 sequences are SQVTM and ANQGSEA. Deletions cut 8 bases from V and 2 bases from J, with 18 bases between. The CDR3, as DNA: TGCAGCTTCTTAGTGGGAGGCCTTAACACTGAAGCTTTCTTT. This gives the protein CSFLVGGLNTEAFF.

This chain uses TRBV7-3 with TRBJ2-2; D is uncertain. Deletions cut 5 bases from V and 0 bases from J, with 13 bases between. This CDR3 is 16 amino acids long. Germline loops: CDR1 SGHTA, CDR2 FQGTGA. The CDR3 sequence: CASSPGRGTNTGELFF. The CDR3 DNA sequence: TGTGCCAGCAGCCCCGGTCGTGGTACGAACACCGGGGAGCTGTTTTTT.

V usage is TRBV10-3 and J usage is TRBJ1-2, with TRBD1 matching 8 bases. The J segment lost 4 bases and the V segment lost 7 bases, leaving 5 bases of the junction unmatched. There are 13 residues in the CDR3. Germline CDR1 is ENHRY and CDR2 is SYGVKD. The CDR3 here is CAITTGDIYGYTF. CDR3 bases: TGTGCCATCACGACAGGGGACATCTATGGCTACACCTTC.

The gene calls are TRBV4-2 and TRBJ2-3; 9 bases align to TRBD1. Germline CDR1 LGHNA, CDR2 YNFKEQ. This CDR3 spans 15 amino acids. Losses at the gene ends were 4 bases for V and 2 bases for J; bases not matched to a gene: 4. CDR3 region: CASSLGQGPTDTQYF. DNA for the CDR3: TGTGCCAGCAGCCTGGGACAGGGACCCACAGATACGCAGTATTTT.